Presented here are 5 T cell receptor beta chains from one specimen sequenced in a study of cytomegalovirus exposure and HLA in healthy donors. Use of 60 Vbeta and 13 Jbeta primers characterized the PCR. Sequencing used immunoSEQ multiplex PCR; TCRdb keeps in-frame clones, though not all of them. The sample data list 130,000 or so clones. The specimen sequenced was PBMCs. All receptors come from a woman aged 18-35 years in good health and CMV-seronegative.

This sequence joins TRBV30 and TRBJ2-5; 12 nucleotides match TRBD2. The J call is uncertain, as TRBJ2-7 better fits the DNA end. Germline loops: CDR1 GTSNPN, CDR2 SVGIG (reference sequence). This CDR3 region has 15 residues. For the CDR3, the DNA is TGTGCCTGGAGCGGGACTAGCGGGTACTCCTACGAGCAGTACTTC. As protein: CAWSGTSGYSYEQYF.

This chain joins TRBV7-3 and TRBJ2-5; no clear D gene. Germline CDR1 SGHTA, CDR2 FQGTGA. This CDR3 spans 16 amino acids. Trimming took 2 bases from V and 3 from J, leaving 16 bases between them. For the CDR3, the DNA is TGTGCCAGCAGCTTATCTGCTCCTACTGCTAAAGAGACCCAGTACTTC. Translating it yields CASSLSAPTAKETQYF.

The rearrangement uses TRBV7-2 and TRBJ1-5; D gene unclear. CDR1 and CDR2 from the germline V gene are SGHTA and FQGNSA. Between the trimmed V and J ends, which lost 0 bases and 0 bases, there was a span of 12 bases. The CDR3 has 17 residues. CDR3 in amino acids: CASSLAFGLNSNQPQHF. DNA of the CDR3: TGTGCCAGCAGCTTAGCGTTTGGACTTAATAGCAATCAGCCCCAGCATTTT.

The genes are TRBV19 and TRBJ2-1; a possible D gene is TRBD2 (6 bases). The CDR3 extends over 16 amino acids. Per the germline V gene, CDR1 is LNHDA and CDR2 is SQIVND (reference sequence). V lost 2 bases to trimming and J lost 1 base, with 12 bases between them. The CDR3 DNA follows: TGTGCCAGTAGTATACACCCCGGACTATCCTACAATGAGCAGTTCTTC. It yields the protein CASSIHPGLSYNEQFF.

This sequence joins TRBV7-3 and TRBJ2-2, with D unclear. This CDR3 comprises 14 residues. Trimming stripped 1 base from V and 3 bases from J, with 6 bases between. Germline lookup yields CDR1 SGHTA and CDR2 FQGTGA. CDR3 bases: TGTGCCAGCAGCTTAAGGGCAGACACCGGGGAGCTGTTTTTT. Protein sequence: CASSLRADTGELFF.